The clone carrying this TCR beta chain was observed a handful of times. What it binds is not known. The sample comes from a study of regulatory T cells in long-lasting Graves disease. Study observations and caveats: When disease was persistent, TRBV28, TRBJ1-2 and TRBJ2-5 were the favored segments. Public clonotype sharing was higher in persistent than newly diagnosed patients.

Germline CDR1 reads SGHNT; CDR2 reads YYREEE (reference sequence). The CDR3 contains 15 residues. V lost 4 bases and J lost 5, with 18 bases in between. Arm-PCR of CDR3 regions and iRepertoire HTBI primers were the basis on which TCR beta libraries were built. The authors' processing: Samples revealed 62 TRBV and 14 TRBJ segments. A single record per CDR3 protein comes from TCRdb applying MiXCR to the multiplex PCR reads. TCRdb assigned the V and J calls; the authors' analysis was not used. This table holds about 430,000 distinct CDR3 sequences, 21% found once. The time point here: persistent/refractory GD, antithyroid drugs over 5 years with positive TRAb. PBMC RNA served as the TCR library source. Patients came from an endocrinology department in Xi'an, China.

The TCR comes from a female donor with Graves disease. The chain combines TRBV5-4 with TRBJ1-1; D is possibly TRBD1 (6 bases). This specimen consisted of peripheral blood mononuclear cells (PBMCs), obtained when the disease was refractory, from a patient treated with antithyroid drugs. CDR3 residues: CASSRPGQRGTEAFF. For the CDR3, the DNA is TGTGCCAGCAGCCGACCGGGACAAAGGGGAACTGAAGCTTTCTTT.